This T cell receptor beta chain was recorded in a study of T cell responses to AZD1222 COVID-19 vaccine. Clones were read by immunoSEQ multiplex PCR, and TCRdb kept only the in-frame ones, dropping some. The data hold some 140,000 clones, with approximately 85% observed a single time. The CDR3 sequence is 13 residues long. V was shortened by 3 bases and J by 6 bases, with 6 bases between the two germline ends. The germline V gene encodes CDR1 LNHDA and CDR2 SQIVND (reference sequence). This clone came up once. This chain uses TRBV19 with TRBJ2-6; the D is unclear. This clonotype was sampled from an adult who received the MenACWY meningococcal vaccine as a control. The input for sequencing was peripheral blood, taken 28 days after the second dose of the MenACWY control vaccine. The CDR3 DNA sequence: TGTGCCAGTAGTATGGGCTTGGCCAACGTCCTGACTTTC. Translating gives CASSMGLANVLTF.